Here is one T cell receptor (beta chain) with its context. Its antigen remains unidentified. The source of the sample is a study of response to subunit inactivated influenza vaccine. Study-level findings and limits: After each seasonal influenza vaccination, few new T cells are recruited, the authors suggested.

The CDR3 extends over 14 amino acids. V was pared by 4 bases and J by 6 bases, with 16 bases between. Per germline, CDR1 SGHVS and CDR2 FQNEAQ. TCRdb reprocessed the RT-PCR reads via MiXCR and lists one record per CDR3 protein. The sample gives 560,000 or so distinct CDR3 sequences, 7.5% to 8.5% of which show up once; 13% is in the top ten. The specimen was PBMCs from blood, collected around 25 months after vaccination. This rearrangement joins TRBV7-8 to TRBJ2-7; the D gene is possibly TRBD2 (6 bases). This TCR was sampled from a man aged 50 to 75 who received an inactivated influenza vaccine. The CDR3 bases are TGTGCCAGCAGCTCCGGGAGAGGAACCTCCGAGCAGTACTTC. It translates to CASSSGRGTSEQYF.